Described below is a single TCR beta chain sequence and its context. Its antigen is undetermined. V was clipped by 4 bases and J by 2 bases, with 20 bases between them. The CDR3 runs to 17 residues. Germline lookup yields CDR1 SSHAT and CDR2 FNYEAQ (reference sequence). The data belong to a study of blood T cells in healthy people across ages. Study information: Template switching captured about one barcoded beta molecule per two T cells. Overall study results and limits: Diversity of TCR beta correlated strongly with naive T cell percentage.

Through a sample-barcoded 5' primer and a J-beta primer mix, a second PCR was run for about 6 to 11 cycles. TCRdb re-called the 5' RACE reads with MiXCR, one entry per CDR3 protein. Of roughly 500,000 distinct CDR3 sequences in the sample, 25% to 30% are singletons; the top ten hold approximately 18%. The chain couples TRBV7-7 to TRBJ2-5; D might be TRBD1 (6 bases). The sequence came from a woman aged 70-85 years in good health. Sequenced: blood. This chain's CDR3 is CASSYQGHPLKQETQYF. The CDR3, as DNA: TGTGCCAGCAGCTACCAGGGACACCCCCTAAAACAAGAGACCCAGTACTTC. The whole variable domain, filled in from reference TRBV7-7 and TRBJ2-5, reads GAGVSQSPRYKVTKRGQDVTLRCDPISSHATLYWYQQALGQGPEFLTYFNYEAQPDKSGLPSDRFSAERPEGSISTLTIQRTEQRDSAMYRCASSYQGHPLKQETQYFGPGTRLLVL.